The source of this TCR beta chain is a study of siplizumab effects on memory and regulatory T cells (dated by TCRdb to the late 2010s). About the study as a whole: The effect of the anti-CD2 antibody siplizumab on alloreactive T-cell subsets was examined in allogeneic mixed lymphocyte reactions constructed from human PBMCs.

Sorted unstimulated T cells and proliferating T cells recovered from mixed lymphocyte reactions underwent TCRbeta CDR3 sequencing. Fresh whole blood from nine to ten HLA-typed healthy donors was used as the source from which PBMCs were isolated. To map where alloreactive clones came from, CD4+ non-regulatory T cells in the unstimulated state were FACS-sorted. Findings and caveats that apply to the study as a whole: Because sequences at frequencies below about 10^-5 were poorly captured, only a minor fraction of alloreactive clones could be mapped back to unstimulated subsets. For roughly 75-96% of proliferating CD4+ or CD8+ clones, no naive or memory phenotype could be assigned. Among mappable alloreactive CD4+ clones, an average Treg-derived fraction of about 70% was observed with siplizumab, compared with roughly 27% in control reactions. Siplizumab significantly reduced the cumulative frequency of alloreactive sequences traceable to unstimulated CD4+ memory T cells. No functional confirmation was obtained for the suppressive function of proliferating Tregs from siplizumab cultures. Unstimulated naive T cells appeared to be more diverse than memory T cells, and naive cells seemed to make a substantial contribution to the alloresponse.

Trimming at the junction amounts to 7 bases on V and 1 base on J, and the germline ends lie 16 bases apart. The CDR3 runs 15 residues from the cysteine to the phenylalanine. Only the CDR3 DNA stays, 45 bases, in frame from base 1. CDR1 and CDR2, looked up from the germline V gene, are MDHEN and SYDVKM. The method was the immunoSEQ multiplex PCR assay. Each sample had roughly 90,000 TCR templates assayed by the deep sequencing platform. Genomic DNA extracted from sorted T cells was used for TCRbeta CDR3 sequencing. In the paper's pipeline: The R programming language was used for the clonal analysis of the TCRbeta CDR3 data. Comparing unstimulated samples against CFSE-low samples taken after the reaction was how alloreactive CD4+ and CD8+ clones were defined. By matching sequences to the repertoires of sorted unstimulated Treg and non-Treg cells, each alloreactive CD4+ clone was assigned a regulatory or non-regulatory origin. TCRdb's version of the immuneACCESS table is confined to in-frame rearrangements and falls short of the full clone set. An unresolved V gene accounts for under half of the shortfall where checked; the remainder is of unknown origin. D and trimming were read from the DNA, whereas the V and J calls and clone size are those reported in that table. Within this sample are over 95,000 clones, with just over 90% of them counted one time only. The ten most abundant clones make up roughly 0.17% of the sample.

Concerning this clone itself: The antigen it recognizes is unknown. It has no much larger one-base neighbor in the sample; base qualities were not kept.

The sequence links TRBV28 to TRBJ2-5; the D gene identity is not certain. The sequence was obtained from a human donor in good health. The sequenced sample consisted of non-Treg CD4+ T cells sorted from blood. In light of the paper, this sample's cell subset or site label describes: FACS-sorted unstimulated CD4+ non-regulatory T cells. The DNA sequence is given as TGTGCCAGCACCCTCCGGACGCTGTTCCAAGAGACCCAGTACTTC. Translation gives CASTLRTLFQETQYF. The CDR3 plus the reference TRBV28 and TRBJ2-5 genes for the other parts give the full variable domain: DVKVTQSSRYLVKRTGEKVFLECVQDMDHENMFWYRQDPGLGLRLIYFSYDVKMKEKGDIPEGYSVSREKKERFSLILESASTNQTSMYLCASTLRTLFQETQYFGPGTRLLVL.